The 29 T cell receptor beta chains below all came from one sample that was sequenced in a study of cytomegalovirus exposure and HLA in healthy donors. PCR used 60 Vbeta primers and 13 Jbeta primers. TCRdb keeps only in-frame clones here, not all; method: immunoSEQ multiplex PCR. The table shows 180,000 or so clones, with 70% to 75% occurring only once. Sequenced: PBMCs. Every receptor here comes from a male donor in good health and CMV-seronegative.

The genes are TRBV5-6 and TRBJ2-3, with 8 bases lining up with TRBD2. The germline CDR1 and CDR2 sequences are SGHDT and YYEEEE. The junction had 8 bases not matched to a gene; V was cut back by 2 bases and J by 6 bases. This CDR3 has 15 residues. Here the CDR3 reads CASSFRGGRWDTQYF. The CDR3 bases are TGTGCCAGCAGCTTTAGGGGCGGGAGGTGGGATACGCAGTATTTT.

As regards this clone: Additional DNA sequences in this sample encode the identical CDR3. This chain joins TRBV6-1 and TRBJ2-2; D call uncertain. This CDR3 spans 12 amino acids. Germline loops: CDR1 MNHNS, CDR2 SASEGT. The ends were cut back, 4 bases at V and 4 bases at J, with 4 bases in the middle. The CDR3 bases are TGTGCCAGCAGTGTGAGCACCGGGGAGCTGTTTTTT. It yields the protein CASSVSTGELFF.

The chain has TRBV28 and TRBJ2-5; 7 nucleotides agree with TRBD1. Trimming removed 6 bases from V and 5 bases from J; junction bases left unmatched: 6. Germline-derived CDR1 and CDR2 are MDHEN and SYDVKM. The CDR3 spans 13 residues. CDR3 residues: CASSDRVGETQYF. The CDR3 DNA sequence: TGTGCCAGCAGCGACAGGGTAGGGGAGACCCAGTACTTC.

The J gene is TRBJ2-3, the V gene TRBV28, with D possibly matching TRBD2 (6 bases). Deletions cut 3 bases from V and 0 bases from J, with 7 bases between. CDR1 and CDR2 (germline): MDHEN, SYDVKM. This CDR3 has 14 amino acids. The CDR3 is CASSLAGSTDTQYF. The DNA for the CDR3 is TGTGCCAGCAGTTTGGCGGGAAGCACAGATACGCAGTATTTT.

The CDR3 DNA sequence: TGTGCCTGGAGTGTAGAGGCAGCCGGATTTTCACCCCTCCACTTT. Translating it yields CAWSVEAAGFSPLHF. The chain couples TRBV30 to TRBJ1-6; D remains ambiguous. Trimming removed 0 bases from V and 9 bases from J, with 15 bases in between. This CDR3 spans 15 amino acids. The germline gives CDR1 GTSNPN, CDR2 SVGIG (reference sequence).

About this clone itself: Other nucleotide sequences from this sample produce the same CDR3. This chain connects TRBV7-2 to TRBJ2-1; 7 bases are shared with TRBD2. From germline, CDR1 is SGHTA and CDR2 FQGNSA. The CDR3 is 15 residues long. Trimming removed 2 bases from V and 8 bases from J; junction bases left unmatched: 9. The CDR3 loop is CASSLSGTTTHEQFF. CDR3 sequence (DNA): TGTGCCAGCAGCTTATCCGGGACTACGACCCATGAGCAGTTCTTC.

This chain joins TRBV6-1 and TRBJ2-3; 8 positions agree with TRBD1. CDR3 length equals 16 residues. V lost 4 bases and J lost 5; bases outside the gene matches: 11. Germline V gene lookup returns CDR1 MNHNS and CDR2 SASEGT. This CDR3 reads CASSVRQGPLGDTQYF. The DNA for the CDR3 is TGTGCCAGCAGTGTCCGACAGGGGCCCTTGGGAGATACGCAGTATTTT.

DNA of the CDR3: TGTGCTAGTGGTCCTGGACAGATTCGCTCTGGAAACACCATATATTTT. As protein: CASGPGQIRSGNTIYF. This chain links TRBV12-5 with TRBJ1-3; a possible D gene is TRBD1 (6 bases). The CDR3 runs 16 residues. Germline assignment: CDR1 LGHNT and CDR2 FRNRAP. The V end was cut by 5 bases, the J end by 0 bases, with 14 bases between.

The V gene is TRBV6-5, the J gene TRBJ2-1, with 9 bases lining up with TRBD1. Trimming at V came to 7 bases and at J to 7 bases, leaving 11 bases not matched to a gene. Germline V CDR1 and CDR2: MNHEY, SVGAGI. The length of the CDR3 is 15 residues. Here the CDR3 DNA reads TGTGCCAGCACCCTCGGAGGGACAGGGTATAATGAGCAGTTCTTC. It codes for CASTLGGTGYNEQFF.

This chain joins TRBV11-3 and TRBJ2-2; 10 bases agree with TRBD1. The CDR3 totals 14 residues. CDR1 is SGHNT and CDR2 is YENEEA in the germline V gene. J gave up 7 bases and V 6 bases, and 5 bases lay outside the gene matches. For the CDR3, the DNA is TGTGCCAGCAGTCGACAGGGGGCCGACGGGGAGCTGTTTTTT. This gives the protein CASSRQGADGELFF.

The chain carries TRBV21-1 and TRBJ1-3; the table assigns TRBD1, which was not confirmed against the DNA. TRBV21-1 is tagged as a pseudogene. The CDR3 runs 14 residues. CDR3 protein: CASNQGDSGNTIYF. The CDR3 DNA sequence: TGTGCCAGCAATCAGGGTGACTCTGGAAACACCATATATTTT.

The chain combines TRBV7-6 with TRBJ2-1; 15 bases line up with TRBD2. The CDR3 sequence is 19 residues long. V lost 0 bases, J lost 1 base, and 4 bases stayed unmatched. CDR1 SGHVS and CDR2 FNYEAQ come from the germline V gene. Written as DNA, the CDR3 is TGTGCCAGCAGCTTAGCAGGGACTAGCGGGAGGATATCCTACAATGAGCAGTTCTTC. It encodes CASSLAGTSGRISYNEQFF.

This clone came up a few times. The chain uses TRBV7-1 and TRBJ2-3, with TRBD2 matching over 10 bases. TRBV7-1 has ORF status, its function being uncertain. V shed 3 bases and J 4 bases; nucleotides not matched to a gene: 31. CDR3 length equals 24 residues. DNA for the CDR3: TGTGCCAGCAGCTCCCCCTCCGGGGCTAGCGGGAGAGGGGGAATAGAGGGGGACGCAGATACGCAGTATTTT. Translated: CASSSPSGASGRGGIEGDADTQYF.

The chain recombines TRBV7-9 with TRBJ1-5; D ambiguous. V was shortened by 0 bases and J by 4 bases, with 7 bases between the two germline ends. The CDR3 is 14 amino acids. Germline assignment: CDR1 SEHNR and CDR2 FQNEAQ (reference sequence). Here the CDR3 DNA reads TGTGCCAGCAGCTTAGCCCTCTCGAATCAGCCCCAGCATTTT. Translated: CASSLALSNQPQHF.

The chain carries TRBV7-8 and TRBJ2-1, with 12 positions matching TRBD2. J gave up 6 bases and V 5 bases, and 5 bases lay outside the gene matches. Germline-derived CDR1 and CDR2 are SGHVS and FQNEAQ. The CDR3 contains 15 residues. The CDR3 here is CASSPSGGAVNEQFF. The CDR3 DNA reads TGTGCCAGCAGCCCTAGCGGGGGGGCCGTCAATGAGCAGTTCTTC.

The gene calls are TRBV6-6 and TRBJ2-5; weak D call: TRBD2 (7 bases). The DNA end lines up better with TRBJ2-7; the J call may be wrong. Germline assignment: CDR1 MNHNY and CDR2 SVGAGI (reference sequence). This CDR3 contains 15 residues. CDR3 sequence: CASSYRGAGYNEQYF. DNA of the CDR3: TGTGCCAGCAGTTACCGGGGGGCAGGGTACAACGAGCAGTACTTC.

The rearrangement joins TRBV29-1 to TRBJ2-1, with D tentatively TRBD2 (5 bases). This CDR3 contains 11 residues. Trimming removed 6 bases at V and 7 bases at J, with 10 bases between. Germline loops: CDR1 SQVTM, CDR2 ANQGSEA. CDR3 sequence: CSVGPGNEQFF. The CDR3 nucleotides read TGCAGCGTGGGCCCGGGGAATGAGCAGTTCTTC.

Notes on this clone: At the DNA level, this CDR3 is encoded by other sequences in the same sample as well. The DNA of the CDR3 is TGTGCCAGCAGTTTGGCCCGAGGTGGGAACACTGAAGCTTTCTTT. The encoded protein is CASSLARGGNTEAFF. The chain has TRBV27 and TRBJ1-1, with D uncertain. This CDR3 contains 15 residues. Looked up from germline, CDR1 is MNHEY and CDR2 is SMNVEV (reference sequence). V lost 3 bases and J lost 1, with 12 bases in between.

The J gene is TRBJ1-1, the V gene TRBV7-3; D is unclear. CDR1 and CDR2 (germline): SGHTA, FQGTGA. Trimming removed 2 bases at V and 0 bases at J, with 10 bases between. There are 15 residues in the CDR3. CDR3 coding DNA: TGTGCCAGCAGCTTATACGGGATCATGAACACTGAAGCTTTCTTT. It encodes CASSLYGIMNTEAFF.

This chain connects TRBV28 to TRBJ1-5, with TRBD1 matching over 10 bases. CDR1 is MDHEN, CDR2 SYDVKM, per germline. The trim removed 2 bases at V and 5 bases at J, leaving 0 bases unmatched. This CDR3 is built from 14 residues. CDR3 in amino acids: CASSLGQGDQPQHF. The CDR3 bases are TGTGCCAGCAGTTTAGGACAGGGGGATCAGCCCCAGCATTTT. Full variable domain (missing parts from reference TRBV28 and TRBJ1-5): DVKVTQSSRYLVKRTGEKVFLECVQDMDHENMFWYRQDPGLGLRLIYFSYDVKMKEKGDIPEGYSVSREKKERFSLILESASTNQTSMYLCASSLGQGDQPQHFGDGTRLSIL.

The rearrangement uses TRBV6-6 and TRBJ1-1; 7 bases match TRBD1. Germline values: CDR1 MNHNY, CDR2 SVGAGI (reference sequence). V shed 7 bases and J 10 bases; nucleotides not matched to a gene: 9. CDR3 size: 12 residues. CDR3 sequence reads: CASTFTGETAFF. The CDR3 coding sequence is TGTGCCAGCACTTTCACAGGGGAGACAGCTTTCTTT.

The chain links TRBV19 to TRBJ2-1; possibly TRBD2 for D (7 bases). The CDR3 length is 15 residues. V lost 7 bases, J lost 0 bases, and 13 bases lay in between. Germline assignment: CDR1 LNHDA and CDR2 SQIVND (reference sequence). CDR3 nucleotides: TGTGCCAGTAAAAGGGGGGGTAGCTCCTACAATGAGCAGTTCTTC. Its translation is CASKRGGSSYNEQFF.

This sequence joins TRBV19 and TRBJ1-5, with 7 bases that match TRBD1. There are 15 residues in the CDR3. The germline CDR1 and CDR2 sequences are LNHDA and SQIVND (reference sequence). V lost 3 bases to trimming and J lost 6 bases; unmatched junction nucleotides: 8. The CDR3 loop reads CASSIRQGGGQPQHF. In DNA, the CDR3 is TGTGCCAGTAGTATCAGACAGGGCGGCGGTCAGCCCCAGCATTTT.

Of note for this clone: The sample holds other DNA sequences that translate to the same CDR3. V and J are TRBV9 and TRBJ2-7; the D gene is possibly TRBD1 (5 bases). CDR1 and CDR2 (germline): SGDLS, YYNGEE. Trimming removed 0 bases from V and 4 bases from J, with 11 bases in between. This CDR3 spans 14 amino acids. In DNA form, the CDR3 reads TGTGCCAGCAGCGTAGGGGGCAGCACATACGAGCAGTACTTC. Protein sequence: CASSVGGSTYEQYF.

This clone was recorded only once. The V call is TRBV28, the J call TRBJ1-1, with D tentatively TRBD1 (5 bases). Deletions cut 6 bases from V and 3 bases from J, with 20 bases between. This CDR3 has 16 amino acids. The germline V gene encodes CDR1 MDHEN and CDR2 SYDVKM. Written as DNA, the CDR3 is TGTGCCAGCAGCCGCGGAGGGGCGGTGGTGGACACTGAAGCTTTCTTT. Its protein is CASSRGGAVVDTEAFF.

This clone has more than one count but fewer than ten. This rearrangement joins TRBV29-1 to TRBJ2-3; 10 positions match TRBD2. This CDR3 comprises 14 residues. Trimming cost V 3 bases and J 5 bases; bases outside gene matches: 5. CDR1 is SQVTM and CDR2 is ANQGSEA in the germline V gene. The CDR3 loop reads CSVEVLAGVDTQYF. CDR3 DNA sequence: TGCAGCGTTGAGGTCCTAGCGGGGGTAGATACGCAGTATTTT.

The chain carries TRBV30 and TRBJ1-4; TRBD1 agrees at 9 bases. CDR3 length: 17 residues. Germline V gene lookup returns CDR1 GTSNPN and CDR2 SVGIG (reference sequence). After removal of 2 bases from V and 7 bases from J, the junction contained 14 bases not matched to a gene. Written as DNA, the CDR3 is TGTGCCTGGAGTAAAACCGGGACAGGGTCTTGGGGTGAAAAACTGTTTTTT. Protein sequence: CAWSKTGTGSWGEKLFF.

This rearrangement joins TRBV10-1 to TRBJ1-1; a possible D gene is TRBD1 (5 bases). CDR1 and CDR2 from the germline V gene are WNHNN and SYGVQD (reference sequence). The CDR3 runs to 17 residues. Trimming cost V 6 bases and J 3 bases, with 23 bases left between them. CDR3 nucleotides: TGCGCCAGCAGCCAAACACCGAGAGCACGGGGGGACACTGAAGCTTTCTTT. Its translation: CASSQTPRARGDTEAFF.

Turning to this clone: The same CDR3 is also encoded by other DNA sequences in this sample. The V and J genes are TRBV7-2 and TRBJ2-3; no clear D. CDR1 SGHTA and CDR2 FQGNSA come from the germline V gene. The CDR3 runs 12 residues. Trimming shortened V by 5 bases and J by 0 bases, and 3 bases separated the two germline ends. The CDR3 is CASSPSTDTQYF. As DNA, the CDR3 is TGTGCCAGCAGCCCGAGCACAGATACGCAGTATTTT.